These 10 T cell receptor beta chains share one sample of origin, sequenced in a study of tumor-infiltrating lymphocytes in oesophageal squamous cell carcinoma. TCRdb redid the calling of the PCR reads with MiXCR, one entry per CDR3 protein. The sample has nearly 11,000 distinct CDR3 sequences; approximately 52% are singletons. Sequenced material: esophageal tumor tissue. The receptor source for this set is a female donor with esophageal squamous cell carcinoma.

The chain uses TRBV7-6 and TRBJ2-3; possible D gene TRBD1, 5 bases. Germline-derived CDR1 and CDR2 are SGHVS and FNYEAQ. Trimming pared 1 base from V and 1 base from J, leaving 12 bases between. The CDR3 length is 16 residues. CDR3 sequence (DNA): TGTGCCAGCAGCTTAGAGAGCAGGGTAGGCACAGATACGCAGTATTTT. Translation gives CASSLESRVGTDTQYF.

This sequence joins TRBV7-3 and TRBJ2-5; D possibly corresponds to TRBD1 (5 bases). Trimming removed 5 bases at V and 11 bases at J, with 18 bases between. The length of the CDR3 is 13 residues. Germline CDR1 SGHTA, CDR2 FQGTGA. As DNA, the CDR3 is TGTGCCAGCAGCGTCGACAGAGAACGTGAGCAGTACTTC. It yields the protein CASSVDREREQYF.

This clonotype showed up just a few times. The V call is TRBV7-8, the J call TRBJ2-6, with a possible D match to TRBD2 (5 bases). Germline assignment: CDR1 SGHVS and CDR2 FQNEAQ. The ends were cut back, 2 bases at V and 1 base at J, with 15 bases in the middle. The CDR3 covers 18 residues. CDR3 sequence (DNA): TGTGCCAGCAGCTTACGAGGGCTGGATTTTTCTGGGGCCAACGTCCTGACTTTC. It is translated as CASSLRGLDFSGANVLTF. Complete variable domain (other parts from reference TRBV7-8 and TRBJ2-6): GAGVSQSPRYKVAKRGQDVALRCDPISGHVSLFWYQQALGQGPEFLTYFQNEAQLDKSGLPSDRFFAERPEGSVSTLKIQRTQQEDSAVYLCASSLRGLDFSGANVLTFGAGSRLTVL.

This clonotype was observed at least ten times. This chain joins TRBV7-9 and TRBJ2-5; D may match TRBD1 or TRBD2 (5 bases each). The CDR3 covers 14 residues. The V gene's germline CDR1 is SEHNR and CDR2 FQNEAQ (reference sequence). V was shortened by 4 bases and J by 10 bases, with 19 bases between the two germline ends. CDR3 bases: TGTGCCAGCAGCTACCCGGACGGGACGAGAGACCAGTACTTC. The encoded protein is CASSYPDGTRDQYF.

This clonotype has at least ten counts. This may arise from a read error, as a much more abundant clone is one base away. The V call is TRBV6-6, the J call TRBJ2-1; D tentatively reads TRBD1 or TRBD2 (5 bases each). The J call could be wrong; TRBJ2-7 is a better fit for the DNA end. Germline V gene sequence: CDR1 MNHNY, CDR2 SVGAGI (reference sequence). The CDR3 totals 16 residues. The CDR3 coding sequence is TGTGCCAGCAGTTACCAGGGCGTCGGGAACTACAATGAGCAGTACTTC. Amino acid sequence: CASSYQGVGNYNEQYF.

The sample holds one count of this clonotype. V and J are TRBV7-9 and TRBJ1-2, with D perhaps matching TRBD2 (7 bases). The closer fit of TRBJ2-7 to the DNA end suggests the J call may be wrong. This CDR3 region has 13 residues. Germline V lookup: CDR1 SEHNR, CDR2 FQNEAQ (reference sequence). The CDR3 reads CASRGASSYEQYF. The CDR3 DNA sequence: TGTGCCAGCCGGGGGGCTAGCTCCTACGAGCAGTACTTC.

This clonotype was seen a handful of times. The CDR3 does not close with the conserved phenylalanine or tryptophan, likely indicating a read error. The limits of the CDR3 on the DNA are not certain, so only TCRdb's listed CDR3 is given. The chain couples TRBV7-3 to TRBJ2-6; the table's D call TRBD1 went unverified against the DNA. The V gene's germline CDR1 is SGHTA and CDR2 FQGTGA. Both ends counted, the CDR3 spans 16 residues. CDR3 region: CASSLGQGPHEQFFGA.

With regard to this clonotype: Since the CDR3 does not end with the conserved phenylalanine or tryptophan, this likely comes from a read error. The DNA is omitted, as the CDR3 cannot be located on it reliably, and the CDR3 follows TCRdb's listing. CDR3 amino acids: CASSLGRWGYEQYFGP. This chain connects TRBV12-3 or TRBV12-4 to TRBJ2-3; the tabulated D call, TRBD1, remains unverified against the DNA. Termini included, the CDR3 measures 16 amino acids.

This clonotype was counted a single time. The chain couples TRBV11-2 to TRBJ2-2; 7 nucleotides match TRBD1. After removal of 5 bases from V and 1 base from J, the junction contained 1 base not matched to a gene. This CDR3 is 14 amino acids long. The germline V gene encodes CDR1 SGHAT and CDR2 FQNNGV. Written as DNA, the CDR3 is TGTGCCAGCAGCCGACAGGGGAACACCGGGGAGCTGTTTTTT. Translation: CASSRQGNTGELFF.

This clonotype was detected ten times or more. The chain couples TRBV7-3 to TRBJ2-7; 8 positions match TRBD2. In germline, CDR1 is SGHTA, CDR2 FQGTGA. CDR3 length: 14 residues. Germline trimming cut 6 bases from V and 0 bases from J; bases unmatched to any gene: 4. CDR3 coding DNA: TGTGCCAGCAGACCCAGCGGGGGCTCCTACGAGCAGTACTTC. It translates to CASRPSGGSYEQYF.